Each of the 25 T cell receptor beta chains below was sequenced from the same sample in a study of OX40 agonist ivuxolimab in advanced cancers. Data came from immunoSEQ multiplex PCR; TCRdb stores just in-frame clones and leaves some out. The sample lists roughly 70,000 clones, around 90% occurring once. The sample was CD4+ or CD8+ T cells sorted from blood, taken in a trial of the OX40 agonist ivuxolimab. The source of these receptors is an adult with an advanced solid tumor such as melanoma, head and neck, liver or kidney cancer.

The chain links TRBV11-2 to TRBJ2-5; D may be TRBD1 or TRBD2 (5 bases each). Trimming took off 1 base at V and 1 base at J, with 10 bases between the two ends. Germline values: CDR1 SGHAT, CDR2 FQNNGV. This CDR3 is 15 amino acids long. The DNA for the CDR3 is TGTGCCAGCAGCTTAGGGGGGTACGGCCAAGAGACCCAGTACTTC. Protein sequence: CASSLGGYGQETQYF. The variable domain in full, completed from reference TRBV11-2 and TRBJ2-5, reads EAGVAQSPRYKIIEKRQSVAFWCNPISGHATLYWYQQILGQGPKLLIQFQNNGVVDDSQLPKDRFSAERLKGVDSTLKIQPAKLEDSAVYLCASSLGGYGQETQYFGPGTRLLVL.

The chain links TRBV6-1 to TRBJ2-2; TRBD2 is a possible D gene (5 bases). Per germline, CDR1 MNHNS and CDR2 SASEGT. The CDR3 has 15 residues. The germline V and J ends were trimmed by 4 bases and 0 bases, with 9 bases remaining between them. DNA of the CDR3: TGTGCCAGCAGTGTGGAGGTTGCGAACACCGGGGAGCTGTTTTTT. Translating it yields CASSVEVANTGELFF.

This clone came up once. The V call is TRBV5-1, the J call TRBJ1-5, with 11 bases aligning to TRBD1. Germline assignment: CDR1 SGHRS and CDR2 YFSETQ. This CDR3 spans 15 amino acids. After removal of 4 bases from V and 6 bases from J, the junction contained 6 bases not matched to a gene. The CDR3 DNA sequence: TGCGCCAGCAGCCCGGGACAGGGGGGAGGTCAGCCCCAGCATTTT. Its translation: CASSPGQGGGQPQHF. Together with reference TRBV5-1 and TRBJ1-5, the CDR3 gives the full variable domain: KAGVTQTPRYLIKTRGQQVTLSCSPISGHRSVSWYQQTPGQGLQFLFEYFSETQRNKGNFPGRFSGRQFSNSRSEMNVSTLELGDSALYLCASSPGQGGGQPQHFGDGTRLSIL.

J is TRBJ2-1 and V is TRBV11-2; 7 bases fit TRBD1. V was pared by 3 bases and J by 3 bases, with 5 bases of the junction left unmatched. Germline V CDR1 and CDR2: SGHAT, FQNNGV. The CDR3 is 15 residues long. CDR3 sequence reads: CASSFKRDSYNEQFF. CDR3 sequence (DNA): TGTGCCAGCAGCTTCAAAAGGGACAGCTACAATGAGCAGTTCTTC.

The chain uses TRBV28 and TRBJ2-7, with TRBD1 as a possible D gene (5 bases). Germline loops: CDR1 MDHEN, CDR2 SYDVKM. With 10 bases removed from V and 1 base from J, the gap between germline ends came to 17 bases. The CDR3 loop spans 14 amino acids. CDR3 coding DNA: TGTGCCACCCTCAAACCAGGGCCGTCCTACGAGCAGTACTTC. Amino acid sequence: CATLKPGPSYEQYF.

The chain links TRBV21-1 to TRBJ2-3; the D call in the table, TRBD1, was not verified against the DNA. TRBV21-1 is described as a pseudogene. This CDR3 has 15 residues. The CDR3 is CASAWQTGYTDTQYF. In nucleotides, the CDR3 is TGTGCCAGCGCTTGGCAAACAGGGTACACAGATACGCAGTATTTT.

The V gene is TRBV19, the J gene TRBJ2-3; the D gene is possibly TRBD1 (6 bases). The CDR3 loop spans 15 amino acids. Trimming shortened V by 3 bases and J by 4 bases, and 14 bases separated the two germline ends. Germline assignment: CDR1 LNHDA and CDR2 SQIVND (reference sequence). CDR3 sequence reads: CASSMDSRSADTQYF. CDR3 nucleotide sequence: TGTGCCAGTAGTATGGACAGCCGGTCGGCAGATACGCAGTATTTT. Looking up the rest from reference TRBV19 and TRBJ2-3 gives the full variable domain: DGGITQSPKYLFRKEGQNVTLSCEQNLNHDAMYWYRQDPGQGLRLIYYSQIVNDFQKGDIAEGYSVSREKKESFPLTVTSAQKNPTAFYLCASSMDSRSADTQYFGPGTRLTVL.

The chain employs TRBV7-9 and TRBJ1-3; D remains unclear. The length of the CDR3 is 14 residues. Germline-derived CDR1 and CDR2 are SEHNR and FQNEAQ (reference sequence). V was pared by 5 bases and J by 3 bases, with 11 bases between. The CDR3 here is CASSPNTNGNTIYF. The CDR3 DNA reads as TGTGCCAGCAGCCCCAACACCAATGGAAACACCATATATTTT.

This CDR3 is CACRDPQGTEAFF. The CDR3 DNA follows: TGTGCCTGTCGGGACCCCCAAGGCACTGAAGCTTTCTTT. The rearrangement joins TRBV28 to TRBJ1-1, with D perhaps matching TRBD1 (5 bases). The ends were cut back, 11 bases at V and 4 bases at J, with 17 bases in the middle. In germline, CDR1 is MDHEN, CDR2 SYDVKM. There are 13 residues in the CDR3.

The genes are TRBV7-3 and TRBJ2-2, with a possible D match to TRBD1 (5 bases). CDR1 and CDR2 (germline): SGHTA, FQGTGA. This CDR3 is built from 14 residues. Trimming left V 5 bases short and J 1 base short, with 8 bases between. This CDR3 is CASSKGQNTGELFF. CDR3 bases: TGTGCCAGCAGCAAAGGACAGAACACCGGGGAGCTGTTTTTT.

Only a few counts were recorded for this clone. CDR3 DNA sequence: TGTGCCAGTACCCAGGGGAGGAGCTCTGGGGCCAACGTCCTGACTTTC. Its protein product is CASTQGRSSGANVLTF. V gene TRBV19 combines with J gene TRBJ2-6; possibly TRBD1 or TRBD2 for D (6 bases each). Germline V gene sequence: CDR1 LNHDA, CDR2 SQIVND (reference sequence). Trimming took 7 bases from V and 0 from J, leaving 13 bases between them. This CDR3 region has 16 residues.

V usage is TRBV7-9 and J usage is TRBJ2-3; D ambiguous. Deletions cut 8 bases from V and 1 base from J, with 16 bases between. In germline, CDR1 is SEHNR, CDR2 FQNEAQ (reference sequence). The CDR3 covers 15 residues. The CDR3 sequence: CASHSFGQGTDTQYF. The CDR3 DNA reads TGTGCCAGCCACAGCTTTGGTCAGGGCACAGATACGCAGTATTTT.

This chain links TRBV11-2 with TRBJ2-7, with 7 bases fitting TRBD1. The CDR3 is made up of 15 amino acids. Looked up from germline, CDR1 is SGHAT and CDR2 is FQNNGV. After removal of 1 base from V and 4 bases from J, the junction contained 7 bases not matched to a gene. The CDR3 protein is CASSLVATGTYEQYF. CDR3 coding DNA: TGTGCCAGCAGCTTAGTTGCGACAGGGACATACGAGCAGTACTTC. Variable domain in full (rest from reference TRBV11-2 and TRBJ2-7): EAGVAQSPRYKIIEKRQSVAFWCNPISGHATLYWYQQILGQGPKLLIQFQNNGVVDDSQLPKDRFSAERLKGVDSTLKIQPAKLEDSAVYLCASSLVATGTYEQYFGPGTRLTVT.

V usage is TRBV29-1 and J usage is TRBJ1-1; a possible D gene is TRBD1 (6 bases). In germline, CDR1 is SQVTM, CDR2 ANQGSEA. CDR3 size: 12 residues. V was pared by 6 bases and J by 4 bases, with 12 bases between. The CDR3 nucleotides read TGCAGCGTGCACAGGGCCGGCACTGAAGCTTTCTTT. Its translation: CSVHRAGTEAFF.

This clone was seen just once. The V call is TRBV28, the J call TRBJ1-2, with a tentative D call TRBD1 (6 bases). Trimming removed 4 bases at V and 1 base at J, with 16 bases between. This CDR3 contains 16 residues. The germline gives CDR1 MDHEN, CDR2 SYDVKM. The CDR3 loop reads CASSSPRRGSNYGYTF. The DNA of the CDR3 is TGTGCCAGCAGTTCACCGCGCAGGGGTAGTAACTATGGCTACACCTTC.

J is TRBJ2-5 and V is TRBV28, with 8 nucleotides matching TRBD2. After removal of 5 bases from V and 5 bases from J, the junction contained 7 bases not matched to a gene. CDR1 is MDHEN and CDR2 is SYDVKM in the germline V gene. This CDR3 has 14 amino acids. CDR3 region: CASSRGTRLETQYF. The CDR3 region has the DNA TGTGCCAGCAGTCGCGGGACTAGATTGGAGACCCAGTACTTC.

This sequence joins TRBV28 and TRBJ1-1, with no clear D. V lost 6 bases and J lost 5, with 7 bases in between. This CDR3 spans 11 amino acids. The germline V gene encodes CDR1 MDHEN and CDR2 SYDVKM. CDR3: CASRERTEAFF. As DNA, the CDR3 is TGTGCCAGCAGGGAGAGGACTGAAGCTTTCTTT.

The gene calls are TRBV28 and TRBJ2-7; weak D call: TRBD1 (7 bases). This CDR3 contains 16 residues. The ends were cut back, 5 bases at V and 0 bases at J, with 17 bases in the middle. Germline V CDR1 and CDR2: MDHEN, SYDVKM. CDR3 in DNA: TGTGCCAGCAGTCCGCGGGACAGACCTTTCTCCTACGAGCAGTACTTC. It codes for CASSPRDRPFSYEQYF.

The chain joins TRBV6-6 to TRBJ2-7; no definite D call. The V gene's germline CDR1 is MNHNY and CDR2 SVGAGI (reference sequence). This CDR3 has 15 amino acids. The V end lost 8 bases, the J end lost 3 bases, and 20 bases lay between the germline ends. As DNA, the CDR3 is TGTGCCAGCCTAATAAATAGGGCTCAACACTACGAGCAGTACTTC. Protein sequence: CASLINRAQHYEQYF.

The rearrangement links TRBV20-1 to TRBJ1-1; D is uncertain. The ends were cut back, 0 bases at V and 3 bases at J, with 2 bases in the middle. The CDR3 is 11 amino acids. The V gene's germline CDR1 is DFQATT and CDR2 SNEGSKA (reference sequence). CDR3 DNA: TGCAGTGCTAGAGAGGACACTGAAGCTTTCTTT. This gives the protein CSAREDTEAFF.

The chain joins TRBV2 to TRBJ2-1, with TRBD1 as a possible D gene (6 bases). The germline V gene has CDR1 SNHLY and CDR2 FYNNEI. This CDR3 has 12 residues. Trimming removed 3 bases at V and 12 bases at J, with 12 bases between. The CDR3 loop reads CASSDRGLGQFF. The DNA of the CDR3 is TGTGCCAGCAGTGACAGGGGATTAGGGCAGTTCTTC.

The gene calls are TRBV6-5 and TRBJ2-7; the D gene is possibly TRBD2 (6 bases). This CDR3 contains 16 residues. CDR1 and CDR2 from the germline V gene are MNHEY and SVGAGI. The V end lost 2 bases, the J end lost 5 bases, and 19 bases lay between the germline ends. This chain's CDR3 is CASSYPTPGGSDEQYF. CDR3 DNA sequence: TGTGCCAGCAGTTACCCAACACCCGGGGGTTCCGACGAGCAGTACTTC.

Only one count was recorded for this clone. The CDR3: CASTGAGLGTDTQYF. CDR3 nucleotides: TGTGCCAGCACGGGTGCCGGCCTGGGCACAGATACGCAGTATTTT. The chain employs TRBV2 and TRBJ2-3; D is unclear. V shed 7 bases and J shed 1 base, with 15 bases lying between them. CDR3 length: 15 residues. The V gene's germline CDR1 is SNHLY and CDR2 FYNNEI.

This chain uses TRBV5-1 with TRBJ2-6; unclear D gene. V was trimmed by 0 bases and J by 0 bases, leaving 10 bases between them. This CDR3 comprises 17 residues. Germline V CDR1 and CDR2: SGHRS, YFSETQ. CDR3 protein: CASSLGQFRSGANVLTF. The CDR3 DNA is TGCGCCAGCAGCTTGGGCCAGTTTCGCTCTGGGGCCAACGTCCTGACTTTC.

The V and J genes are TRBV11-2 and TRBJ1-1, with D possibly matching TRBD1 (5 bases). Between the trimmed V and J ends, which lost 0 bases and 3 bases, there was a span of 8 bases. Germline CDR1 is SGHAT and CDR2 is FQNNGV. CDR3 length: 14 residues. The CDR3 DNA sequence: TGTGCCAGCAGCTTAGAAGGGGAGTACACTGAAGCTTTCTTT. Translation gives CASSLEGEYTEAFF.